The present entry profiles one T cell receptor (beta chain) with its context. This sample was taken from a study of CD8+ T cells in alopecia areata. CD4+ and CD8+ T cells were sorted from PBMCs. The CDR3 runs 15 residues. V was clipped by 4 bases and J by 1 base, with 13 bases between them. CDR1 is LGHNA and CDR2 is YSLEER in the germline V gene. Sequencing relied on a cDNA template that was reverse transcribed from extracted RNA. TCRdb's copy holds only in-frame clones and misses some; the assay was immunoSEQ multiplex PCR. The data show roughly 250,000 clones, approximately 61% seen once. The clonotype originates from a human donor with alopecia areata. The material was CD4+ T cells sorted from blood, obtained at week 0. This chain uses TRBV4-3 with TRBJ2-5; TRBD1 is a possible D gene (6 bases). This CDR3 reads CASSLLRGTQETQYF. Written as DNA, the CDR3 is TGCGCCAGCAGCCTTTTGAGGGGGACCCAAGAGACCCAGTACTTC.